Presented here are 28 T cell receptor beta chains from one specimen sequenced in a study of CD4 T cells in relation to SARS-CoV-2 and coronaviruses. Data came from immunoSEQ multiplex PCR; TCRdb stores just in-frame clones and leaves some out. The data show 35,000 to 40,000 clones, around 87% seen once. Source material: memory CD4+ T cells from PBMCs. The source is an adult with COVID-19.

The table lists this clone with a count of one. This CDR3 is also generated by other DNA sequences in the sample. The V and J genes are TRBV5-1 and TRBJ2-3, with D perhaps given as TRBD1 or TRBD2 (5 bases each). V was pared by 4 bases and J by 3 bases, with 15 bases between. The CDR3 runs 15 residues. Germline V CDR1 and CDR2: SGHRS, YFSETQ. The CDR3 coding sequence is TGCGCCAGCAGCCTGAGGGGTCTTTCGACAGATACGCAGTATTTT. Protein sequence: CASSLRGLSTDTQYF. Full variable domain (outside the CDR3, taken from reference TRBV5-1 and TRBJ2-3): KAGVTQTPRYLIKTRGQQVTLSCSPISGHRSVSWYQQTPGQGLQFLFEYFSETQRNKGNFPGRFSGRQFSNSRSEMNVSTLELGDSALYLCASSLRGLSTDTQYFGPGTRLTVL.

This clone was seen a single time. The chain uses TRBV14 and TRBJ2-5, with D possibly being TRBD1 or TRBD2 (5 bases each). This CDR3 contains 15 residues. V was trimmed by 3 bases and J by 2 bases, leaving 13 bases between them. CDR1 SGHDN and CDR2 FVKESK come from the germline V gene. CDR3 nucleotide sequence: TGTGCCAGCAGCCACCTCGGGGCGGCTCAAGAGACCCAGTACTTC. Amino acid sequence: CASSHLGAAQETQYF.

The rearrangement links TRBV7-2 to TRBJ2-7; 8 bases agree with TRBD1. The germline V gene encodes CDR1 SGHTA and CDR2 FQGNSA. V shed 9 bases, J shed 5 bases, and the junction held 3 bases outside the gene matches. This CDR3 has 11 amino acids. The CDR3 DNA reads as TGTGCCAGTAGACAGGGGAACGAGCAGTACTTC. This codes for CASRQGNEQYF.

The rearrangement uses TRBV2 and TRBJ2-5; the match to TRBD1 covers 8 bases. The germline gives CDR1 SNHLY, CDR2 FYNNEI. V was pared by 0 bases and J by 4 bases, with 4 bases of the junction left unmatched. This CDR3 is 15 amino acids long. The CDR3 region has the DNA TGTGCCAGCAGTGAAGCCGGACAGGGAGTAGAGACCCAGTACTTC. Translation gives CASSEAGQGVETQYF.

CDR3 loop: CASSLSTGSYNEQFF. The CDR3 region has the DNA TGCGCCAGCAGCTTGTCCACGGGCTCCTACAATGAGCAGTTCTTC. The chain uses TRBV5-1 and TRBJ2-1; D unresolved. Trimming removed 1 base from V and 0 bases from J, with 8 bases in between. Germline assignment: CDR1 SGHRS and CDR2 YFSETQ. This CDR3 is built from 15 residues.

The V and J genes are TRBV5-1 and TRBJ2-3; TRBD2 aligns across 8 bases. The CDR3 runs 16 residues. V was pared by 4 bases and J by 4 bases, with 11 bases of the junction left unmatched. Germline CDR1 is SGHRS and CDR2 is YFSETQ. The CDR3 is CASSPSLAGKADTQYF. In DNA, the CDR3 is TGCGCCAGCAGCCCCTCTTTAGCGGGGAAGGCAGATACGCAGTATTTT.

The chain couples TRBV7-9 to TRBJ1-4, with D maybe TRBD1 (5 bases). The CDR3 extends over 14 amino acids. V was clipped by 5 bases and J by 9 bases, with 16 bases between them. The germline V gene encodes CDR1 SEHNR and CDR2 FQNEAQ (reference sequence). In DNA form, the CDR3 reads TGTGCCAGCAGCCCGAGTGAGGGGAGACAAAAACTGTTTTTT. This encodes CASSPSEGRQKLFF.

This chain links TRBV12-3 or TRBV12-4 with TRBJ2-5; no clear D. V lost 8 bases to trimming and J lost 0 bases, with 10 bases between them. CDR3 length: 13 residues. CDR3 sequence (DNA): TGTGCCAGCCAAGAGAACAACCAAGAGACCCAGTACTTC. It translates to CASQENNQETQYF.

The rearrangement links TRBV4-1 to TRBJ2-7; 7 nucleotides agree with TRBD1. The CDR3 extends over 18 amino acids. Germline lookup yields CDR1 MGHRA and CDR2 YSYEKL. V lost 1 base to trimming and J lost 0 bases; unmatched junction nucleotides: 12. CDR3 residues: CASSQGTQDRPNSYEQYF. The CDR3 region has the DNA TGCGCCAGCAGCCAAGGTACCCAGGACAGGCCAAACTCCTACGAGCAGTACTTC.

The V gene is TRBV7-6, the J gene TRBJ2-7; no reliable D call. The germline gives CDR1 SGHVS, CDR2 FNYEAQ. This CDR3 has 12 residues. With 1 base removed from V and 6 bases from J, the gap between germline ends came to 7 bases. The CDR3 sequence: CASSLEAGEQYF. In nucleotides, the CDR3 is TGTGCCAGCAGCTTAGAGGCAGGCGAGCAGTACTTC.

The chain joins TRBV11-3 to TRBJ2-6; possibly TRBD1 for D (6 bases). In germline, CDR1 is SGHNT, CDR2 YENEEA. The CDR3 sequence is 19 residues long. With 3 bases removed from V and 0 bases from J, the gap between germline ends came to 18 bases. The CDR3 DNA follows: TGTGCCAGCAGCTTCCAAAAAAACAGGGCCGGCTCTGGGGCCAACGTCCTGACTTTC. Translating it yields CASSFQKNRAGSGANVLTF.

The J gene is TRBJ2-1, the V gene TRBV19, with TRBD2 identical over 9 bases. The CDR3 is 15 residues long. The V and J ends lost 3 bases and 6 bases, in that order; junction bases with no gene match: 6. Germline CDR1 is LNHDA and CDR2 is SQIVND (reference sequence). The DNA for the CDR3 is TGTGCCAGTAGTATTCTCGCGGGGGGGGTCAATGAGCAGTTCTTC. It translates to CASSILAGGVNEQFF.

The chain links TRBV19 to TRBJ2-2, with TRBD1 matching over 10 bases. V gave up 6 bases and J gave up 6 bases; unmatched junction bases: 4. The CDR3 is 14 amino acids. CDR1 LNHDA and CDR2 SQIVND come from the germline V gene (reference sequence). CDR3 nucleotide sequence: TGTGCCAGTAGGGGGACAGGGGTGGCCGGGGAGCTGTTTTTT. The encoded protein is CASRGTGVAGELFF.

This clone was recorded only once. The V and J genes are TRBV5-1 and TRBJ2-3; 10 bases agree with TRBD2. After removal of 4 bases from V and 0 bases from J, the junction contained 5 bases not matched to a gene. This CDR3 region has 16 residues. Per the germline V gene, CDR1 is SGHRS and CDR2 is YFSETQ. The CDR3 DNA sequence: TGCGCCAGCAGCGTACTAGCGGGGACTAGCACAGATACGCAGTATTTT. Its protein is CASSVLAGTSTDTQYF.

V usage is TRBV20-1 and J usage is TRBJ1-2, with D uncertain. There are 11 residues in the CDR3. CDR1 and CDR2 (germline): DFQATT, SNEGSKA (reference sequence). The V end was cut by 1 base, the J end by 4 bases, with 4 bases between. CDR3: CSARGGYGYTF. The CDR3 DNA is TGCAGTGCTAGAGGGGGCTATGGCTACACCTTC.

The genes are TRBV12-3 or TRBV12-4 and TRBJ2-1, with D perhaps TRBD1 or TRBD2 (6 bases each). Trimming stripped 11 bases from V and 4 bases from J, with 15 bases between. CDR3 size: 13 residues. The CDR3 region is CAGSRGAYNEQFF. CDR3 DNA sequence: TGTGCCGGCTCGAGGGGGGCTTACAATGAGCAGTTCTTC.

The chain couples TRBV23-1 to TRBJ1-4; no reliable D call. TRBV23-1 is designated an ORF whose function remains uncertain. The V gene lost 9 bases and the J gene lost 5 bases, with 10 bases spanning the gap. CDR3 length equals 12 residues. The CDR3 sequence is CASPRPNEKLFF. CDR3 coding DNA: TGCGCCAGTCCCCGGCCGAATGAAAAACTGTTTTTT.

The chain is built from TRBV5-1 and TRBJ1-5, with TRBD1 matching 8 bases. V was pared by 4 bases and J by 1 base, with 4 bases of the junction left unmatched. CDR1 is SGHRS, CDR2 YFSETQ, per germline. The CDR3 runs to 15 residues. The CDR3 DNA reads TGCGCCAGCAGCCCGACAGGGGTGAGCAATCAGCCCCAGCATTTT. Translated: CASSPTGVSNQPQHF.

The chain has TRBV5-1 and TRBJ1-5; no definite D call. The CDR3 sequence is 13 residues long. The V gene lost 0 bases and the J gene lost 5 bases, with 6 bases spanning the gap. CDR1 and CDR2 (germline): SGHRS, YFSETQ. As DNA, the CDR3 is TGCGCCAGCAGCTTGGGGCCGGATCAGCCCCAGCATTTT. Translated, it gives CASSLGPDQPQHF.

This clone was recorded only once. The chain has TRBV20-1 and TRBJ2-3; perhaps TRBD2 as D (6 bases). CDR3 length equals 14 residues. Germline V gene sequence: CDR1 DFQATT, CDR2 SNEGSKA (reference sequence). Trimming shortened V by 3 bases and J by 2 bases, and 12 bases separated the two germline ends. CDR3 amino acids: CSASFGGSTDTQYF. CDR3 nucleotides: TGCAGTGCTAGTTTTGGAGGGTCCACAGATACGCAGTATTTT.

The V gene is TRBV9, the J gene TRBJ2-7; TRBD2 matches at 8 bases. Unmatched junction bases numbered 20, after V lost 2 bases and J lost 7 bases. This CDR3 is built from 18 residues. Germline V gene lookup returns CDR1 SGDLS and CDR2 YYNGEE. CDR3 in DNA: TGTGCCAGCAGCGTGGCCCTCCTCAGCGGGGGCAACTCAGAAGAGCAGTACTTC. Its protein is CASSVALLSGGNSEEQYF.

The rearrangement links TRBV11-2 to TRBJ2-1; D is tentatively TRBD1 or TRBD2 (6 bases each). Trimming pared 1 base from V and 2 bases from J, leaving 12 bases between. Germline values: CDR1 SGHAT, CDR2 FQNNGV. The CDR3 runs 16 residues. The DNA of the CDR3 is TGTGCCAGCAGCTTAGGGGGGGCAAACCCCTACAATGAGCAGTTCTTC. It codes for CASSLGGANPYNEQFF.

CDR3 coding DNA: TGTGCCAGTAGTATACCGGGCCTCCTGGATACGCAGTATTTT. It is translated as CASSIPGLLDTQYF. J is TRBJ2-3 and V is TRBV19, with no clear D. Trimming stripped 2 bases from V and 6 bases from J, with 12 bases between. Germline CDR1 LNHDA, CDR2 SQIVND (reference sequence). This CDR3 is built from 14 residues.

The chain combines TRBV5-1 with TRBJ2-3; 15 bases are shared with TRBD2. V dropped 0 bases and J dropped 5; count of bases not matched to a gene: 1. Germline lookup yields CDR1 SGHRS and CDR2 YFSETQ. The CDR3 has 16 residues. CDR3 sequence (DNA): TGCGCCAGCAGCTTGGAGGGACTAGCGGGGGGAGATACGCAGTATTTT. As protein: CASSLEGLAGGDTQYF.

The chain has TRBV7-2 and TRBJ1-6, with 7 bases identical to TRBD1. Germline CDR1 reads SGHTA; CDR2 reads FQGNSA. Germline trimming cut 1 base from V and 9 bases from J; bases unmatched to any gene: 3. The CDR3 covers 14 residues. The CDR3: CASSLGQGGSPLHF. The CDR3 DNA reads as TGTGCCAGCAGCTTAGGACAGGGAGGTTCACCCCTCCACTTT.

The V and J genes are TRBV5-1 and TRBJ1-4, with 7 positions matching TRBD1. Germline-derived CDR1 and CDR2 are SGHRS and YFSETQ. J gave up 7 bases and V 4 bases, and 10 bases lay outside the gene matches. The CDR3 totals 15 residues. The CDR3 nucleotides read TGCGCCAGCAGCCTAACCCCAGGGGGAGGTGAAAAACTGTTTTTT. This codes for CASSLTPGGGEKLFF.

This clone appeared once. The gene calls are TRBV5-1 and TRBJ2-6; D might be TRBD2 (5 bases). Germline loops: CDR1 SGHRS, CDR2 YFSETQ. Trimming took 3 bases from V and 3 from J, leaving 10 bases between them. The CDR3 runs 15 residues. The CDR3, as DNA: TGCGCCAGCAGCTCCCCGGGGAGTGGGGCCAACGTCCTGACTTTC. It codes for CASSSPGSGANVLTF.

This clone is a singleton in its sample. The chain combines TRBV5-1 with TRBJ2-1, with D uncertain. Trimming took 5 bases from V and 5 from J, leaving 8 bases between them. Germline CDR1 reads SGHRS; CDR2 reads YFSETQ. This CDR3 is built from 12 residues. In DNA form, the CDR3 reads TGCGCCAGCAGTCTACTGAACAATGAGCAGTTCTTC. Amino acid sequence: CASSLLNNEQFF. Filled out from reference TRBV5-1 and TRBJ2-1, the complete variable domain reads KAGVTQTPRYLIKTRGQQVTLSCSPISGHRSVSWYQQTPGQGLQFLFEYFSETQRNKGNFPGRFSGRQFSNSRSEMNVSTLELGDSALYLCASSLLNNEQFFGPGTRLTVL.